This T cell receptor (beta chain) was recovered during a study of cytomegalovirus exposure and HLA in healthy donors. With 60 Vbeta and 13 Jbeta primers, the PCR was carried out. Produced via immunoSEQ multiplex PCR; TCRdb's table is partial and in-frame only. The sample carries 200,000 to 250,000 clones, almost 85% recorded once. Germline V gives CDR1 SGDLS, CDR2 YYNGEE. V lost 4 bases to trimming and J lost 4 bases; unmatched junction nucleotides: 7. This CDR3 comprises 15 residues. Study findings and constraints: Likely technical artifact: a cluster of highly shared sequence variants. When a later analysis compared HLA-associated TCR beta chains with equally common others, the HLA-associated chains turned out to be more clonally expanded and to have lower generation probabilities. A later look showed TCR association rates differing by HLA locus, highest for DRB1 and lowest for HLA-C. Exclusion applied to some V segments, including TRBV6-2 and TRBV6-3, as they were indistinguishable.

As regards this clone: Its specificity is unknown.

This TCR was sampled from a woman aged 35 to 49 in good health and CMV-seronegative. The material sequenced was PBMCs. The chain has TRBV9 and TRBJ2-2, with 7 bases matching TRBD2. The CDR3 DNA follows: TGTGCCAGCAGCCCGTTGACTAGCCCCACCGGGGAGCTGTTTTTT. Residues: CASSPLTSPTGELFF.